The TCR beta chain described here comes from a study of T cell repertoires in cytomegalovirus infection. Study-level information: Public TCR beta signatures provided an indication of both CMV infection and a matching HLA type.

The CDR3 is 14 amino acids. V was clipped by 1 base and J by 3 bases, with 8 bases between them. Germline V gene lookup returns CDR1 MRHNA and CDR2 SNTAGT. In regard to this clonotype: Antigen unknown.

MiXCR, applied by TCRdb to the reads, yields one record per CDR3 protein. In the table there are some 600,000 distinct CDR3 sequences, more than 20% of which are singletons. Study results and caveats: Summed frequency of public TCR beta families distinguished CMV carriers with the relevant HLA. HLA-C-restricted TCR beta clonotypes specific for CMV led the ex vivo response.

The V gene is TRBV6-4, the J gene TRBJ2-3; TRBD1 is a possible D gene (5 bases). The specimen sequenced was CD8+ T cells from PBMCs. The TCR sequence derives from a human donor in good health (CMV status not recorded). Some clones in this sample may be carry-over from other donors' samples. The CDR3 nucleotides are TGTGCCAGCAGTGACTTCCCAGGGACAGATACGCAGTATTTT. As protein: CASSDFPGTDTQYF.